This paragraph reports one TCR beta chain. This entry comes from a study of blood T cell repertoires in COVID-19. Across the whole study: From the United States, Italy and Spain came samples of acute and convalescent COVID-19.

Germline values: CDR1 ENHRY, CDR2 SYGVKD. Trimming removed 0 bases from V and 6 bases from J; junction bases left unmatched: 2. The CDR3 contains 15 residues. The assay was immunoSEQ multiplex PCR, and TCRdb's table has in-frame clones only and misses some. Here the sample spans about 370,000 clones, around 89% being singletons. Either two negative PCRs, clearance, or symptom resolution qualified Cohort 3 donors as recovered. This clonotype was obtained from a young man who had recovered from COVID-19. The gene calls are TRBV10-3 and TRBJ2-2; TRBD2 agrees at 9 bases. The specimen sequenced was PBMCs or T cells enriched from blood (not recorded which). The CDR3 DNA reads TGTGCCATCAGTGAGTCGGCGGGGGGGCCCGGGGAGCTGTTTTTT. This codes for CAISESAGGPGELFF.